A selection of T cell receptor beta chains follows, all from one sample in a study of CD8 T cells in ankylosing spondylitis. TCRdb reprocessed the 5' RACE reads via MiXCR and lists one record per CDR3 protein. The repertoire holds 500,000 to 550,000 distinct CDR3 sequences, with more than 9.5% as singletons. The sample taken for sequencing was blood, either unsorted or a sorted T cell fraction (not recorded which). Every receptor here comes from a male donor with ankylosing spondylitis. Each CDR3 is given with its conserved first and last residue. D genes are given only for firm matches. Clone size is not always given. Where it is, it says once, few, many or a class for expanded clones.

j_gene: TRBJ2-2
abundance: -
v_gene: TRBV7-8
d_gene: -
CDR3nt: TGTGCCAGCAGCTTTCCCGGGGGAGACACCGGGGAGCTGTTTTTT
CDR3aa: CASSFPGGDTGELFF

j_gene: TRBJ2-5
abundance: few
v_gene: TRBV12-3/TRBV12-4
d_gene: TRBD2
CDR3nt: TGTGCCAGCAGCTTACTTCCGACTAGCGGGAGCCAAGAGACCCAGTACTTC
CDR3aa: CASSLLPTSGSQETQYF

j_gene: TRBJ2-1
abundance: few
v_gene: TRBV18
d_gene: TRBD1
CDR3nt: TGTGCCAGCTCACCACCGGGGGACAGGGGCCCCTACAATGAGCAGTTCTTC
CDR3aa: CASSPPGDRGPYNEQFF

j_gene: TRBJ2-3
abundance: -
v_gene: TRBV20-1
d_gene: TRBD2
CDR3nt: TGCAGTGCAACAAGCGGGAGGGACGCTAGCACAGATACGCAGTATTTT
CDR3aa: CSATSGRDASTDTQYF

j_gene: TRBJ1-4
abundance: -
v_gene: TRBV6-1
d_gene: TRBD1
CDR3nt: TGTGCCAGCAGTGTGGGGACAGGAGCAACTAATGAAAAACTGTTTTTT
CDR3aa: CASSVGTGATNEKLFF

j_gene: TRBJ2-6
abundance: -
v_gene: TRBV29-1
d_gene: -
CDR3nt: TGCAGCGCCCTCCCCTCTGGGGCCAACGTCCTGACTTTC
CDR3aa: CSALPSGANVLTF

j_gene: TRBJ1-5
abundance: -
v_gene: TRBV3-1
d_gene: -
CDR3nt: TGTGCCAGCAGCCAGGGTCCCAATCAGCCCCAGCATTTT
CDR3aa: CASSQGPNQPQHF

j_gene: TRBJ1-6
abundance: many
v_gene: TRBV29-1
d_gene: -
CDR3nt: TGCAGCGTTTCCCAGGGCTCCCCTAATTCACCCCTCCACTTT
CDR3aa: CSVSQGSPNSPLHF

j_gene: TRBJ2-2
abundance: -
v_gene: TRBV7-6
d_gene: TRBD1
CDR3nt: TGTGCCAGCAGCTCCGCCGGGACAGGGGGGATTCGGTCCGGGGAGCTGTTTTTT
CDR3aa: CASSSAGTGGIRSGELFF

j_gene: TRBJ2-3
abundance: many
v_gene: TRBV5-1
d_gene: -
CDR3nt: TGCGCCAGCAGCTTGGAACCCGGACTCGGGAGCACAGATACGCAGTATTTT
CDR3aa: CASSLEPGLGSTDTQYF

j_gene: TRBJ2-2
abundance: few
v_gene: TRBV12-3/TRBV12-4
d_gene: TRBD2
CDR3nt: TGTGCCAGCAGTTTCCCCCTAGCGGCGAACACCGGGGAGCTGTTTTTT
CDR3aa: CASSFPLAANTGELFF

j_gene: TRBJ1-1
abundance: few
v_gene: TRBV27
d_gene: -
CDR3nt: TGTGCCAGCCGTGAGGGGCCCTTTCTCACTGAAGCTTTCTTT
CDR3aa: CASREGPFLTEAFF

j_gene: TRBJ2-3
abundance: many
v_gene: TRBV20-1
d_gene: -
CDR3nt: TGCAGTGCTAACCGACTCTCCACAGATACGCAGTATTTT
CDR3aa: CSANRLSTDTQYF

j_gene: TRBJ2-1
abundance: -
v_gene: TRBV24-1
d_gene: TRBD2
CDR3nt: TGTGCCACCAGTGATTTGGGAGCGGGGGCATACAATGAGCAGTTCTTC
CDR3aa: CATSDLGAGAYNEQFF

j_gene: TRBJ2-3
abundance: few
v_gene: TRBV20-1
d_gene: -
CDR3nt: TGCAGTGCTAGAGATCCTTTCGTGGAGGATACGCAGTATTTT
CDR3aa: CSARDPFVEDTQYF

j_gene: TRBJ2-5
abundance: few
v_gene: TRBV3-1
d_gene: TRBD2
CDR3nt: TGTGCCAGCAGCCCTCCCTCTATAGCGGGAGGGGGAGAGACCCAGTACTTC
CDR3aa: CASSPPSIAGGGETQYF

j_gene: TRBJ1-6
abundance: -
v_gene: TRBV7-6
d_gene: TRBD1
CDR3nt: TGTGCCAGCAGCTTAGCGGGAGGACAGGGAGGGTCACCCCTCCACTTT
CDR3aa: CASSLAGGQGGSPLHF

j_gene: TRBJ1-2
abundance: -
v_gene: TRBV27
d_gene: -
CDR3nt: TGTGCCAGCAGTCCAAAGGGCAGCTATGGCTACACCTTC
CDR3aa: CASSPKGSYGYTF

j_gene: TRBJ2-6
abundance: few
v_gene: TRBV2
d_gene: -
CDR3nt: TGTGCCAGCAGTGGGGCCAGGCTCTCTGGGGCCAACGTCCTGACTTTC
CDR3aa: CASSGARLSGANVLTF

j_gene: TRBJ2-1
abundance: many
v_gene: TRBV20-1
d_gene: -
CDR3nt: TGCAGTGCTAGCGATGGGGGGATGCACAATGAGCAGTTCTTC
CDR3aa: CSASDGGMHNEQFF

j_gene: TRBJ1-6
abundance: -
v_gene: TRBV28
d_gene: -
CDR3nt: TGTGCCAGCAATGGGGACGGGCCTAATTCACCCCTCCACTTT
CDR3aa: CASNGDGPNSPLHF

j_gene: TRBJ2-2
abundance: -
v_gene: TRBV9
d_gene: -
CDR3nt: TGTGCCAGCAGCGTCATGGGGGCGAACACCGGGGAGCTGTTTTTT
CDR3aa: CASSVMGANTGELFF